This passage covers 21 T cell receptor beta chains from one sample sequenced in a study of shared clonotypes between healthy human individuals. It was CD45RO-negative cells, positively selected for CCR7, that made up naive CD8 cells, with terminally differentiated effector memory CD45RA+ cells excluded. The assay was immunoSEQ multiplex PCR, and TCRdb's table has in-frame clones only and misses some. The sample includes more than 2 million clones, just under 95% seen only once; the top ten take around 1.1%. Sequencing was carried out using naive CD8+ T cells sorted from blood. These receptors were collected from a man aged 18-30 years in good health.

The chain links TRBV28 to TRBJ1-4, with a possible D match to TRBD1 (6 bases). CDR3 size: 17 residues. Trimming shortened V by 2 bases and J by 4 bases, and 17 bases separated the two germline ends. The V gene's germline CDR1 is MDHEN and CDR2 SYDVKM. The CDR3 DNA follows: TGTGCCAGCAGTTTAAATGGGGGGACACCGTTTAATGAAAAACTGTTTTTT. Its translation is CASSLNGGTPFNEKLFF.

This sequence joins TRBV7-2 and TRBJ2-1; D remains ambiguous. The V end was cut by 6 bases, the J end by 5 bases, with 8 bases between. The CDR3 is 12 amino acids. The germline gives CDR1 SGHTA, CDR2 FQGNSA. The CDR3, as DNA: TGTGCCAGCAGTGATGAGAACAATGAGCAGTTCTTC. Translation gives CASSDENNEQFF. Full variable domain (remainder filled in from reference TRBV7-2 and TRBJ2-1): GAGVSQSPSNKVTEKGKDVELRCDPISGHTALYWYRQSLGQGLEFLIYFQGNSAPDKSGLPSDRFSAERTGGSVSTLTIQRTQQEDSAVYLCASSDENNEQFFGPGTRLTVL.

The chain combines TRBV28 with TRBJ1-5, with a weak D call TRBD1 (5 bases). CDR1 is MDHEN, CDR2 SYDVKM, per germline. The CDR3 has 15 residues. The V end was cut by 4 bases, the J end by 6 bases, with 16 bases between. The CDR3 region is CASSSTNGAVQPQHF. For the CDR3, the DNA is TGTGCCAGCAGTTCTACCAATGGGGCAGTTCAGCCCCAGCATTTT.

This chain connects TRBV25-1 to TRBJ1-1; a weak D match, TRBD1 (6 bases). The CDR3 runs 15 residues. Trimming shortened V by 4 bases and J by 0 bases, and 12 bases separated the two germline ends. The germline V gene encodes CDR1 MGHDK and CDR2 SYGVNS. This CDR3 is CASSAPGAMNTEAFF. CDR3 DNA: TGTGCCAGCAGTGCCCCGGGGGCGATGAACACTGAAGCTTTCTTT.

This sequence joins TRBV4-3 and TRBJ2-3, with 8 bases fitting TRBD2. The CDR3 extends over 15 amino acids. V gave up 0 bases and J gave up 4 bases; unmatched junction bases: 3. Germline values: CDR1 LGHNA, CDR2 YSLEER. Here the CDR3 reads CASSQEAGVADTQYF. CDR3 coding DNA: TGCGCCAGCAGCCAAGAAGCGGGAGTAGCAGATACGCAGTATTTT.

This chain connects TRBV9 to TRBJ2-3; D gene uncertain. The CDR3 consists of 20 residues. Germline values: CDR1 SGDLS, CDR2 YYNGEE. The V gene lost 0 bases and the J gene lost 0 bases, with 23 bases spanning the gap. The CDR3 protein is CASSVATRQLSESSTDTQYF. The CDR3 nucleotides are TGTGCCAGCAGCGTAGCTACCCGGCAGCTGTCGGAGTCTAGCACAGATACGCAGTATTTT.

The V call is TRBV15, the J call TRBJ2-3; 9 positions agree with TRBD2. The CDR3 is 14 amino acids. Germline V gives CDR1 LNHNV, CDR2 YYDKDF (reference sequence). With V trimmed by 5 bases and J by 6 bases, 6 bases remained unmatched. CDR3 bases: TGTGCCACCAGCGTGGGACTAGCAGAGGATACGCAGTATTTT. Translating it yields CATSVGLAEDTQYF.

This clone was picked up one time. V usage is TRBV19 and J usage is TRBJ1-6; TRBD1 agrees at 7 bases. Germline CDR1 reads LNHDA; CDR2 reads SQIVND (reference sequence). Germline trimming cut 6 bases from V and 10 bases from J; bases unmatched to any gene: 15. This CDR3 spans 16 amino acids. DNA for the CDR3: TGTGCCAGTAGCCGCCGACCGACAGGGCCAGGGTCACCCCTCCACTTT. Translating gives CASSRRPTGPGSPLHF.

The CDR3, as DNA: TGCGCCAGCAGCCAGATGCCCCAGGAGACCCAGTACTTC. It encodes CASSQMPQETQYF. The chain uses TRBV4-1 and TRBJ2-5; D unclear. Germline V gene sequence: CDR1 MGHRA, CDR2 YSYEKL. Between the trimmed V and J ends, which lost 3 bases and 5 bases, there was a span of 10 bases. The CDR3 is 13 residues long.

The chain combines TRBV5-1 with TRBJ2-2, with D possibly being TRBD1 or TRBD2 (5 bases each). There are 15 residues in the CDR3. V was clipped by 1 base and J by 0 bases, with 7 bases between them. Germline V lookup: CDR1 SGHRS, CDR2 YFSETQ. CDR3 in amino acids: CASSLMGANTGELFF. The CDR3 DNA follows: TGCGCCAGCAGCTTGATGGGGGCGAACACCGGGGAGCTGTTTTTT.

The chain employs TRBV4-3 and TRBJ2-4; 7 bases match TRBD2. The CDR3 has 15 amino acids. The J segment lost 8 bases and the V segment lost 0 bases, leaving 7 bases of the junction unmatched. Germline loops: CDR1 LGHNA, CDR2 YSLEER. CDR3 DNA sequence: TGCGCCAGCAGCCAAGATGCCTTCGGGGGGTACATTCAGTACTTC. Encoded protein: CASSQDAFGGYIQYF.

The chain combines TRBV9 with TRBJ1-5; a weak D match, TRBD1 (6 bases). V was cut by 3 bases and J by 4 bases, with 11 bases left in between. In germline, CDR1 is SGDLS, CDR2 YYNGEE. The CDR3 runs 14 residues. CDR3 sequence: CASSGRDINQPQHF. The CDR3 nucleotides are TGTGCCAGCAGCGGCCGGGACATAAATCAGCCCCAGCATTTT.

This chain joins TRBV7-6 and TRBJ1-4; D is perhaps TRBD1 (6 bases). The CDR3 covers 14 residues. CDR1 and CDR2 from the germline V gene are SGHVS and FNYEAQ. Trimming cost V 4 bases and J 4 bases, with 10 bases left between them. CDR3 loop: CASSSTGDNEKLFF. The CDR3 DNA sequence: TGTGCCAGCAGCTCGACAGGAGATAATGAAAAACTGTTTTTT.

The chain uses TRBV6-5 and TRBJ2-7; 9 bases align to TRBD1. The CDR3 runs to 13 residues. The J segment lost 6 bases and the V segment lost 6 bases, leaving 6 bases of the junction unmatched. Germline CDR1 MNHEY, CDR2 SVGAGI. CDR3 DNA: TGTGCCAGCAGACCCGGGACAGGGTCCGAGCAGTACTTC. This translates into CASRPGTGSEQYF.

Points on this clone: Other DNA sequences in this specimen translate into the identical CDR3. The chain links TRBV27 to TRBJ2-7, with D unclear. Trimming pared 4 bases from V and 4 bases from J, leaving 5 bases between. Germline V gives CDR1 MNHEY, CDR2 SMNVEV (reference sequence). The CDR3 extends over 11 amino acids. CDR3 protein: CASSSRYEQYF. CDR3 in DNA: TGTGCCAGCAGTTCGAGGTACGAGCAGTACTTC.

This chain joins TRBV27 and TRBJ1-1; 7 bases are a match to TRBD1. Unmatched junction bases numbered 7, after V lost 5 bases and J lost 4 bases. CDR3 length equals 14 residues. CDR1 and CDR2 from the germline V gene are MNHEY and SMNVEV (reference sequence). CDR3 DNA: TGTGCCAGCAGTCCTCGGGACAGAGTCACTGAAGCTTTCTTT. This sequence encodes CASSPRDRVTEAFF.

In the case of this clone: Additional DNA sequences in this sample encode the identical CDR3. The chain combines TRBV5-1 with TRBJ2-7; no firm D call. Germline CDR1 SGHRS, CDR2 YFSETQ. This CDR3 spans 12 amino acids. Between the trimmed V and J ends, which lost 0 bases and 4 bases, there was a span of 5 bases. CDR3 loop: CASSLDGYEQYF. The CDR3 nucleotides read TGCGCCAGCAGCTTGGATGGTTACGAGCAGTACTTC.

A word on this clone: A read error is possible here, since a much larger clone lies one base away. The CDR3 coding sequence is TGTGCCAGCAGTGTGACTCAGTCCTACGAGCAGTACTTC. As protein: CASSVTQSYEQYF. The chain recombines TRBV6-5 with TRBJ2-7, with D unresolved. The V and J ends lost 5 bases and 1 base respectively, with 9 bases between them. The CDR3 is 13 residues long. CDR1 and CDR2 (germline): MNHEY, SVGAGI.

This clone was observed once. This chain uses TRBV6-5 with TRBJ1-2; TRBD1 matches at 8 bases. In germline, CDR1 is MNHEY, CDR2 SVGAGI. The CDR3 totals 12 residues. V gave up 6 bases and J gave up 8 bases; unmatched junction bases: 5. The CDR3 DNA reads TGTGCCAGCAGGGCAGGGGGCAAGGGCTACACCTTC. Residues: CASRAGGKGYTF.

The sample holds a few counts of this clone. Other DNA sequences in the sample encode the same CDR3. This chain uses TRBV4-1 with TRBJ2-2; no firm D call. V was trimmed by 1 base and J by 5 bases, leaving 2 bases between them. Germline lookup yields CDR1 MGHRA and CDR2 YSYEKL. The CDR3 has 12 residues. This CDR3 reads CASSQGTGELFF. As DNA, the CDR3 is TGCGCCAGCAGCCAAGGGACCGGGGAGCTGTTTTTT.

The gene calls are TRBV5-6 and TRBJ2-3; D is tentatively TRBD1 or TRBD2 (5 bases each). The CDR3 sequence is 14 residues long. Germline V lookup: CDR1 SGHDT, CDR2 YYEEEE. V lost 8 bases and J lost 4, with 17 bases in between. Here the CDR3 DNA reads TGTGCCAGTCTTCCAGGGTGGGGAGCAGATACGCAGTATTTT. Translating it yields CASLPGWGADTQYF.